This T cell receptor beta chain is drawn from a study of blood T cell repertoires in COVID-19. The CDR3 contains 13 residues. Germline V gives CDR1 SNHLY, CDR2 FYNNEI. Trimming stripped 3 bases from V and 4 bases from J, with 7 bases between. The method was immunoSEQ multiplex PCR; TCRdb's version includes in-frame clones alone and lacks a portion of them. The sample has about 140,000 clones, less than 90% seen once. The genes are TRBV2 and TRBJ1-5; no reliable D call. The sequenced material came from peripheral blood. The clonotype originates from a man aged 25-40 years with COVID-19, enrolled during active disease. The CDR3 DNA is TGTGCCAGCAGTGATCGAGGGAATCAGCCCCAGCATTTT. Translated: CASSDRGNQPQHF.